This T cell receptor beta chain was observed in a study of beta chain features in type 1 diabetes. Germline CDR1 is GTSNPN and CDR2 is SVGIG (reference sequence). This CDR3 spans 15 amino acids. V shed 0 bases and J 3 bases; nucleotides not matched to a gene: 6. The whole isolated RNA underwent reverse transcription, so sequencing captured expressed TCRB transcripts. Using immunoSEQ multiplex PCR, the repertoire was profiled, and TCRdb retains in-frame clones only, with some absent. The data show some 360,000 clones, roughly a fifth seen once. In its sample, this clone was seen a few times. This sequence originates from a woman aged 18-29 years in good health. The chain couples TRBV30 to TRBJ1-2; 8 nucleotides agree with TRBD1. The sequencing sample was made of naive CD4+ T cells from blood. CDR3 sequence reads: CAWSVRPGGDYGYTF. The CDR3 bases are TGTGCCTGGAGTGTACGGCCAGGGGGCGACTATGGCTACACCTTC.